This is a list of T cell receptor beta chains from one sample in a study of blood T cell repertoires in COVID-19. Using immunoSEQ multiplex PCR, the repertoire was profiled, and TCRdb retains in-frame clones only, with some absent. Of 87,000 or so clones in the sample, 70% to 85% are singletons; the top ten hold 2.5% to 3.5%. Input material: peripheral blood. The receptors were sampled from a woman at least 80 years old with COVID-19, enrolled during active disease. The CDR3 runs from the conserved cysteine through the conserved F or W. Each record gives: clone size, J gene, D gene, V gene, CDR3 DNA, CDR3 protein. D genes are given only for firm matches. Clone size appears in some rows only: once, few, many, or a class for an expanded clone.

abundance: -; j_gene: TRBJ2-5; d_gene: TRBD2; v_gene: TRBV11-3; CDR3nt: TGTGCCAGCAGCCGGACTAGCTTGGAGACCCAGTACTTC; CDR3aa: CASSRTSLETQYF
abundance: -; j_gene: TRBJ1-2; d_gene: TRBD1; v_gene: TRBV30; CDR3nt: TGTGCCTGGTCCACCGGGACAGGGGATCGCTACACCTTC; CDR3aa: CAWSTGTGDRYTF
abundance: -; j_gene: TRBJ2-7; d_gene: TRBD2; v_gene: TRBV27; CDR3nt: TGTGCCAGCAGGAGGGCTAGCGGGGCCTACGAGCAGTACTTC; CDR3aa: CASRRASGAYEQYF
abundance: -; j_gene: TRBJ2-1; d_gene: TRBD1; v_gene: TRBV27; CDR3nt: TGTGCCAGCAGTTACAGGACAGGGCACAATGAGCAGTTCTTC; CDR3aa: CASSYRTGHNEQFF
abundance: once; j_gene: TRBJ1-1; d_gene: -; v_gene: TRBV5-6; CDR3nt: TGTGCCAGCAGCTTTGGGACAACTGAAGCTTTCTTT; CDR3aa: CASSFGTTEAFF
abundance: -; j_gene: TRBJ2-3; d_gene: TRBD2; v_gene: TRBV7-2; CDR3nt: TGTGCCAGCAGCTCACTAGCGGGGGGGCTGGGAGGTACGCAGTATTTT; CDR3aa: CASSSLAGGLGGTQYF
abundance: -; j_gene: TRBJ2-2; d_gene: -; v_gene: TRBV10-3; CDR3nt: TGTGCCATCAGTGGATACAGAACGAACACCGGGGAGCTGTTTTTT; CDR3aa: CAISGYRTNTGELFF
abundance: -; j_gene: TRBJ2-7; d_gene: -; v_gene: TRBV2; CDR3nt: TGTGCCAGCAGTGTCATGGCGGGATATTACGAGCAGTACTTC; CDR3aa: CASSVMAGYYEQYF
abundance: few; j_gene: TRBJ1-1; d_gene: TRBD1; v_gene: TRBV2; CDR3nt: TGTGCCAGCAGAAGGGAAGGACAGGGGAACACTGAAGCTTTCTTT; CDR3aa: CASRREGQGNTEAFF
abundance: few; j_gene: TRBJ2-3; d_gene: TRBD2; v_gene: TRBV10-3; CDR3nt: TGTGCCATCAGTGTGTTAGCGGGGGGGGCAGATACGCAGTATTTT; CDR3aa: CAISVLAGGADTQYF
abundance: -; j_gene: TRBJ1-3; d_gene: TRBD1; v_gene: TRBV5-1; CDR3nt: TGCGCCAGCAGCTTCGGGGACAGGTACCGCTCTGGTAACACCATATATTTT; CDR3aa: CASSFGDRYRSGNTIYF
abundance: -; j_gene: TRBJ1-1; d_gene: -; v_gene: TRBV6-2/TRBV6-3; CDR3nt: TGTGCCAGCAGCTCGTACACTGAAGCTTTCTTT; CDR3aa: CASSSYTEAFF
abundance: -; j_gene: TRBJ2-2; d_gene: -; v_gene: TRBV10-1; CDR3nt: TGCGCCACCCAGCGGGCGGGGGCCACCCCCATCAACACCGGGGAGCTGTTTTTT; CDR3aa: CATQRAGATPINTGELFF
abundance: -; j_gene: TRBJ2-3; d_gene: -; v_gene: TRBV7-9; CDR3nt: TGTGCCAGCAGTCAACCTACAGGAGTCACAGATACGCAGTATTTT; CDR3aa: CASSQPTGVTDTQYF
abundance: once; j_gene: TRBJ1-4; d_gene: TRBD1; v_gene: TRBV18; CDR3nt: TGTGCCAGCTCCCGGAACAGGGGTGAAAAACTGTTTTTT; CDR3aa: CASSRNRGEKLFF
abundance: -; j_gene: TRBJ2-2; d_gene: TRBD1; v_gene: TRBV7-2; CDR3nt: TGTGCCAGCAGCACAACGACAGGGTTGGGTTCCGGGGAGCTGTTTTTT; CDR3aa: CASSTTTGLGSGELFF
abundance: once; j_gene: TRBJ2-5; d_gene: TRBD1; v_gene: TRBV7-9; CDR3nt: TGTGCCAGCAGCTTCACCGGGACAGGCGGGGAGACCCAGTACTTC; CDR3aa: CASSFTGTGGETQYF
abundance: -; j_gene: TRBJ1-1; d_gene: -; v_gene: TRBV19; CDR3nt: TGTGCCAGTAGTGGGGGGAGGGCCAGTGAAGCTTTCTTT; CDR3aa: CASSGGRASEAFF
abundance: -; j_gene: TRBJ2-1; d_gene: TRBD2; v_gene: TRBV24-1; CDR3nt: TGTGCCACCAGTGTCGGGAGGGCATTCGGCGGTGAGCAGTTCTTC; CDR3aa: CATSVGRAFGGEQFF
abundance: -; j_gene: TRBJ2-7; d_gene: TRBD2; v_gene: TRBV9; CDR3nt: TGTGCCAGCAGCGGGGGGGGCTACGAGCAGTACTTC; CDR3aa: CASSGGGYEQYF
abundance: -; j_gene: TRBJ1-6; d_gene: -; v_gene: TRBV4-3; CDR3nt: TGCGCCAGCAGCCAAGACCGATACTCGGGTTCACCCCTCCACTTT; CDR3aa: CASSQDRYSGSPLHF
abundance: once; j_gene: TRBJ2-5; d_gene: -; v_gene: TRBV19; CDR3nt: TGTGCCAGTAGTTCACTCCCTATCCAAGAGACCCAGTACTTC; CDR3aa: CASSSLPIQETQYF
abundance: -; j_gene: TRBJ1-3; d_gene: TRBD1; v_gene: TRBV2; CDR3nt: TGTGCCAGCAGTCGGGGCGACAGGGGGCTGGGAAACACCATATATTTT; CDR3aa: CASSRGDRGLGNTIYF
abundance: -; j_gene: TRBJ2-3; d_gene: -; v_gene: TRBV12-3/TRBV12-4; CDR3nt: TGTGCCAGCATGGCGGGGTTCACAGATACGCAGTATTTT; CDR3aa: CASMAGFTDTQYF
abundance: -; j_gene: TRBJ1-5; d_gene: -; v_gene: TRBV18; CDR3nt: TGTGCCAGCTCACCCCGGGCAGGGGATCAGCCCCAGCATTTT; CDR3aa: CASSPRAGDQPQHF
abundance: -; j_gene: TRBJ2-5; d_gene: -; v_gene: TRBV2; CDR3nt: TGTGCCAGCAGTGAAGTTCGAGAGACCCAGTACTTC; CDR3aa: CASSEVRETQYF
abundance: -; j_gene: TRBJ2-7; d_gene: -; v_gene: TRBV18; CDR3nt: TGTGCCAGCTCCCCGGTGGGGGCCGGTGAGCAGTACTTC; CDR3aa: CASSPVGAGEQYF
abundance: few; j_gene: TRBJ1-5; d_gene: -; v_gene: TRBV2; CDR3nt: TGTGCCAGCAGTGAAGGGGCAGGGAATCAGCCCCAGCATTTT; CDR3aa: CASSEGAGNQPQHF
abundance: -; j_gene: TRBJ1-2; d_gene: -; v_gene: TRBV18; CDR3nt: TGTGCCAGCTCACCCCTGGACAGCTCCTATGGCTACACCTTC; CDR3aa: CASSPLDSSYGYTF
abundance: -; j_gene: TRBJ2-7; d_gene: -; v_gene: TRBV11-3; CDR3nt: TGTGCCAGCAGTCTTAGGGGATCCAACGAGCAGTACTTC; CDR3aa: CASSLRGSNEQYF
abundance: -; j_gene: TRBJ2-3; d_gene: TRBD2; v_gene: TRBV5-1; CDR3nt: TGCGCCAGCAGCCTAGCGGAGTTGGGCACAGATACGCAGTATTTT; CDR3aa: CASSLAELGTDTQYF
abundance: -; j_gene: TRBJ1-5; d_gene: TRBD1; v_gene: TRBV2; CDR3nt: TGTGCCAGCAGTGGACAGGGGATTCGGCAGCCCCAGCATTTT; CDR3aa: CASSGQGIRQPQHF
abundance: once; j_gene: TRBJ2-1; d_gene: TRBD1; v_gene: TRBV5-1; CDR3nt: TGCGCCAGCAGCCCCCGGACAGGGGGCTGGATCAATGAGCAGTTCTTC; CDR3aa: CASSPRTGGWINEQFF
abundance: -; j_gene: TRBJ2-5; d_gene: -; v_gene: TRBV5-6; CDR3nt: TGTGCCAGCAGCTGGTGGCAGATCCAAGAGACCCAGTACTTC; CDR3aa: CASSWWQIQETQYF